This TCR beta chain was obtained from a study of glioma-infiltrating T cells after dendritic cell vaccination. Study-wide findings and caveats: TCR clonality showed no direct relationship with survival.

Germline V gives CDR1 ENHRY, CDR2 SYGVKD. This CDR3 spans 17 amino acids. After removal of 6 bases from V and 0 bases from J, the junction contained 5 bases not matched to a gene. As to this clone: Its antigen is currently unknown.

Indicated time point: after dendritic cell vaccination, including at tumor progression/relapse. Up to roughly 2 ug genomic DNA was used for TCRB CDR3 amplification. Generated by immunoSEQ multiplex PCR, the TCRdb table keeps only in-frame clones and is missing some. The sample lists 60,000 or so clones, 86% seen once, with 11% in the top ten. The chain is built from TRBV10-3 and TRBJ2-2, with TRBD2 identical over 12 bases. This receptor was taken from a human donor with glioblastoma. This material consisted of blood, taken after dendritic cell vaccination. The CDR3 DNA is TGTGCCATCAGCGGATGGACTAGCGGGGCGAACACCGGGGAGCTGTTTTTT. Amino acid sequence: CAISGWTSGANTGELFF.